This TCR beta chain was obtained from a study of identical twins. This clonotype has more than one count but fewer than ten. Its antigen is unidentified. A template switching step contributed a universal primer site, while unique molecular identifiers were present in the cDNA. TCRdb reprocessed the 5' RACE reads with MiXCR, giving one entry per CDR3 protein. The top ten clones hold 0.45% to 0.5% of a sample with 500,000 to 550,000 distinct CDR3 sequences, about a fifth of them seen once. Findings and limits, study-wide: In cord blood, abundant beta clonotypes had fewer insertions; memory showed no trend. Beta out-of-frame sequences showed weaker excess sharing between twins. For monozygotic twins, models underestimated out-of-frame TCR alpha sharing.

These data were also filed under a second study, of yellow fever vaccine responses in identical twins.

The TCR sequence derives from a woman in her late teens or twenties in good health. The sequenced material came from CD4+ T cells sorted from blood.

The CDR3 is CAISESRWSSYNEQFF. CDR3 nucleotides: TGTGCCATCAGTGAGTCGAGGTGGAGCTCCTACAATGAGCAGTTCTTC. The rearrangement joins TRBV10-3 to TRBJ2-1; no clear D. Germline values: CDR1 ENHRY, CDR2 SYGVKD. CDR3 length equals 16 residues. V was cut by 0 bases and J by 0 bases, with 9 bases left in between.